The clone carrying this TCR beta chain was counted once. The data are from a study of technical replicates of blood from a handful of donors. The germline V gene has CDR1 MNHNY and CDR2 SVGAGI (reference sequence). The CDR3 totals 13 residues. V was cut by 2 bases and J by 9 bases, with 11 bases left in between. Sequencing was performed with immunoSEQ multiplex PCR; in TCRdb, only in-frame clones are kept and a portion is missing. The data contain 60,000 to 80,000 clones, roughly 86% of them seen just once; the ten biggest clones take up 4% to 5%. This receptor was obtained from a human donor in good health. Some clones in this sample may be carry-over from other donors' samples. V is TRBV6-6 and J is TRBJ2-1; weak D call: TRBD1 (5 bases). Sequencing was carried out using PBMCs. The DNA for the CDR3 is TGTGCCAGCAGTTACGGCCAGCAGGGTGAGCAGTTCTTC. The encoded protein is CASSYGQQGEQFF.